The 14 T cell receptor beta chains listed next were all sequenced from one sample in a study of T cells in localized non-small cell lung cancer. Some clones are missing from TCRdb's copy, which holds only in-frame ones; the method was immunoSEQ multiplex PCR. The sample consists of approximately 83,000 clones, 88% of them appearing once. The starting material was peripheral blood, obtained before any cancer treatment. These receptors all come from a woman aged 35-70 years with stage I squamous cell lung carcinoma.

DNA for the CDR3: TGTGCCAGCAGGTTTTCTCGGTTGACTGAAGCTTTCTTT. It yields the protein CASRFSRLTEAFF. This chain connects TRBV6-5 to TRBJ1-1; D unresolved. The CDR3 spans 13 residues. Germline assignment: CDR1 MNHEY and CDR2 SVGAGI. V lost 6 bases and J lost 5, with 13 bases in between.

V and J are TRBV5-6 and TRBJ2-5; D unclear. The ends were cut back, 2 bases at V and 5 bases at J, with 7 bases in the middle. The V gene's germline CDR1 is SGHDT and CDR2 YYEEEE. The CDR3 runs 12 residues. The DNA of the CDR3 is TGTGCCAGCAGCTTAGCCTTGGAGACCCAGTACTTC. It encodes CASSLALETQYF.

The chain employs TRBV18 and TRBJ1-1; TRBD1 agrees at 7 bases. This CDR3 comprises 13 residues. CDR1 is KGHSH and CDR2 is LQKENI in the germline V gene. The CDR3 region is CLSQGQLNTEAFF. The CDR3, as DNA: TGTCTTTCCCAGGGACAGCTGAACACTGAAGCTTTCTTT.

V usage is TRBV11-2 and J usage is TRBJ1-5; D call uncertain. Between the trimmed V and J ends, which lost 7 bases and 6 bases, there was a span of 16 bases. CDR3 length: 14 residues. Germline values: CDR1 SGHAT, CDR2 FQNNGV. Written as DNA, the CDR3 is TGTGCCAGCACCAAGTTCGGTTACCGTCAGCCCCAGCATTTT. It codes for CASTKFGYRQPQHF.

The genes are TRBV4-2 and TRBJ2-2; a weak D match, TRBD1 (5 bases). Germline V CDR1 and CDR2: LGHNA, YNFKEQ. V dropped 6 bases and J dropped 1 base, with 12 bases sitting between them. This CDR3 contains 15 residues. This CDR3 reads CASSPRQGNTGELFF. CDR3 bases: TGTGCCAGCAGTCCCCGCCAGGGGAACACCGGGGAGCTGTTTTTT.

This chain links TRBV16 with TRBJ2-5; no firm D call. Germline CDR1 reads KGHSY; CDR2 reads FQNENV. The CDR3 totals 15 residues. The ends were cut back, 0 bases at V and 2 bases at J, with 10 bases in the middle. DNA for the CDR3: TGTGCCAGCAGCCAATCGCGTCTGACACAAGAGACCCAGTACTTC. Translation gives CASSQSRLTQETQYF.

This clone has only a few counts. The chain links TRBV4-2 to TRBJ1-6; possible D gene TRBD1, 6 bases. V lost 3 bases and J 9 bases, leaving 15 bases between the germline ends. Looked up from germline, CDR1 is LGHNA and CDR2 is YNFKEQ. The CDR3 has 15 residues. The CDR3 loop reads CASSQGQGTASPLHF. CDR3 nucleotide sequence: TGTGCCAGCAGCCAGGGCCAGGGGACGGCTTCACCCCTCCACTTT.

This sequence joins TRBV15 and TRBJ1-1; D is ambiguous. This CDR3 has 14 amino acids. Germline values: CDR1 LNHNV, CDR2 YYDKDF (reference sequence). Trimming left V 0 bases short and J 1 base short, with 6 bases between. DNA of the CDR3: TGTGCCACCAGCAGAGATCACACGAACACTGAAGCTTTCTTT. The encoded protein is CATSRDHTNTEAFF.

The V and J genes are TRBV5-8 and TRBJ1-5; TRBD1 matches at 8 bases. The trim removed 4 bases at V and 7 bases at J, leaving 7 bases unmatched. Germline CDR1 is SGHTS and CDR2 is YDEGEE. The length of the CDR3 is 14 residues. The CDR3 DNA follows: TGTGCCAGCAGCCATAGGGACAGGAAACAGCCCCAGCATTTT. It codes for CASSHRDRKQPQHF.

Here the CDR3 DNA reads TGTGCCAGCAGCAAAATGGCTTTCTTT. Protein sequence: CASSKMAFF. The V gene is TRBV21-1, the J gene TRBJ1-1. TRBV21-1 is shown as a pseudogene. The CDR3 has 9 amino acids.

This clone was seen only once. This rearrangement joins TRBV7-8 to TRBJ2-1; 7 nucleotides align to TRBD1. With V trimmed by 6 bases and J by 3 bases, 8 bases remained unmatched. Per the germline V gene, CDR1 is SGHVS and CDR2 is FQNEAQ. The CDR3 sequence is 15 residues long. DNA for the CDR3: TGTGCCAGCAGGGACCAGCAGGGGGTCTACAATGAGCAGTTCTTC. Protein product: CASRDQQGVYNEQFF.

The chain links TRBV9 to TRBJ1-3; D is unclear. The length of the CDR3 is 14 residues. Trimming shortened V by 5 bases and J by 0 bases, and 9 bases separated the two germline ends. The germline V gene encodes CDR1 SGDLS and CDR2 YYNGEE. The CDR3: CASSPNYSGNTIYF. The DNA for the CDR3 is TGTGCCAGCAGTCCTAACTACTCTGGAAACACCATATATTTT.

The chain joins TRBV5-4 to TRBJ2-7, with D unclear. V was trimmed by 3 bases and J by 2 bases, leaving 6 bases between them. The CDR3 totals 12 residues. Germline V lookup: CDR1 SGHNT, CDR2 YYREEE (reference sequence). The CDR3 region has the DNA TGTGCCAGCAGCTCGGGCACCTACGAGCAGTACTTC. Its translation is CASSSGTYEQYF. Combining the CDR3 with reference TRBV5-4 and TRBJ2-7 gives the whole variable domain ETGVTQSPTHLIKTRGQQVTLRCSSQSGHNTVSWYQQALGQGPQFIFQYYREEENGRGNFPPRFSGLQFPNYSSELNVNALELDDSALYLCASSSGTYEQYFGPGTRLTVT.

This rearrangement joins TRBV5-5 to TRBJ2-3; D gene uncertain. This CDR3 has 14 amino acids. V lost 1 base and J lost 5, with 11 bases in between. Germline V CDR1 and CDR2: SGHKS, YYEKEE (reference sequence). As DNA, the CDR3 is TGTGCCAGCAGCTTGAGACCGTTGGGAGATACGCAGTATTTT. This translates into CASSLRPLGDTQYF. The entire variable domain, with the rest obtained from reference TRBV5-5 and TRBJ2-3, is as follows: DAGVTQSPTHLIKTRGQQVTLRCSPISGHKSVSWYQQVLGQGPQFIFQYYEKEERGRGNFPDRFSARQFPNYSSELNVNALLLGDSALYLCASSLRPLGDTQYFGPGTRLTVL.